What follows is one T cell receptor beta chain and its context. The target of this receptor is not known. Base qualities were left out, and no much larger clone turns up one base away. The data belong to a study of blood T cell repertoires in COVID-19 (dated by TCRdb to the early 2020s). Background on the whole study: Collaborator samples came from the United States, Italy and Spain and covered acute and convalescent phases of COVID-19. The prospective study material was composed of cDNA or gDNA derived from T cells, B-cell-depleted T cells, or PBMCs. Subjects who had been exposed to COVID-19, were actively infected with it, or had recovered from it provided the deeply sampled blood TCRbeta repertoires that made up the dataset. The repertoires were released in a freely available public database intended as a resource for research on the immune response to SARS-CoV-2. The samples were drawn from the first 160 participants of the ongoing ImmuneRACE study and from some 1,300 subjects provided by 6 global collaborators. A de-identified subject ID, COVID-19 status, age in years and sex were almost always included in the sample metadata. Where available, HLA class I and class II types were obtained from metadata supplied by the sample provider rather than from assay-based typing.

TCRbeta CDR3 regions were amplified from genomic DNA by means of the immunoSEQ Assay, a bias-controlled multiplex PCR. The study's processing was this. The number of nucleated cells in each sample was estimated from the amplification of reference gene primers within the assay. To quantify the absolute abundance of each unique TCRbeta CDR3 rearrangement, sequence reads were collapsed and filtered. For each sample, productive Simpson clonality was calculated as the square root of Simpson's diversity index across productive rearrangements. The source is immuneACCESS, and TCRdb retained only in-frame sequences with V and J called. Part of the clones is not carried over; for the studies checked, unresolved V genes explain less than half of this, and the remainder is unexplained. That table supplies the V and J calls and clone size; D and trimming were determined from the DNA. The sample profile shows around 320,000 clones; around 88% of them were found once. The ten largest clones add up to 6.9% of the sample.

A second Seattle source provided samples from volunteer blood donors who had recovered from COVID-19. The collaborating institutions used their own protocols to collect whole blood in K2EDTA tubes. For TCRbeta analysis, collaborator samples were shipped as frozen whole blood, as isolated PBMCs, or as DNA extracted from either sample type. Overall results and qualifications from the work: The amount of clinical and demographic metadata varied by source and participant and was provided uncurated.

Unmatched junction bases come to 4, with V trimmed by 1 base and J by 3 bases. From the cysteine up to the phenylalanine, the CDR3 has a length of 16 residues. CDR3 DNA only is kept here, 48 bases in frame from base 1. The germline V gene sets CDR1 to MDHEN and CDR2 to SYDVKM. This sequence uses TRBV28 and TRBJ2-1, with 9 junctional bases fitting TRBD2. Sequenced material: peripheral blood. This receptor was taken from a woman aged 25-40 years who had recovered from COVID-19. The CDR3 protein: CASSLFGGGVYNEQFF. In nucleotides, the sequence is TGTGCCAGCAGTTTATTCGGCGGGGGGGTCTACAATGAGCAGTTCTTC.